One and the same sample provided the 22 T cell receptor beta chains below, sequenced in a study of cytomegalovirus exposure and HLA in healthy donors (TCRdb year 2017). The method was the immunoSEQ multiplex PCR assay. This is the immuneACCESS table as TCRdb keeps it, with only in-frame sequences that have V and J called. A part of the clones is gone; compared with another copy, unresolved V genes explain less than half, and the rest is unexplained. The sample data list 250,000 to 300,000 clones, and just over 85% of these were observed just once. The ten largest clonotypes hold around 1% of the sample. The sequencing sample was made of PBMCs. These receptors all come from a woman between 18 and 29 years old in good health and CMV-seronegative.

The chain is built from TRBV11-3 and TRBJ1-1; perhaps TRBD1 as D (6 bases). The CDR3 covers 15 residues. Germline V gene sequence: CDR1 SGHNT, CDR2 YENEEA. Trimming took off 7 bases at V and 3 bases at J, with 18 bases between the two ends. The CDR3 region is CASTLTGSIDTEAFF. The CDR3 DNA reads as TGTGCCAGCACCCTGACAGGTTCCATTGACACTGAAGCTTTCTTT.

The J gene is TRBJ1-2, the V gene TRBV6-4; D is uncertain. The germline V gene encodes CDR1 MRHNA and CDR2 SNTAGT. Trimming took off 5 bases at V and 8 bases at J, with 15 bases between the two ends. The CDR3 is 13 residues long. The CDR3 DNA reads TGTGCCAGCAGTCAAGTTTACGCGGAAGGCTACACCTTC. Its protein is CASSQVYAEGYTF.

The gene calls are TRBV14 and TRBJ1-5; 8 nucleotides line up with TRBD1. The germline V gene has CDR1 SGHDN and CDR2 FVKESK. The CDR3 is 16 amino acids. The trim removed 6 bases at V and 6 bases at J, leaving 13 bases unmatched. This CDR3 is CASSLGPDRGVQPQHF. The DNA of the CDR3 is TGTGCCAGCAGTCTCGGGCCAGACAGGGGAGTTCAGCCCCAGCATTTT.

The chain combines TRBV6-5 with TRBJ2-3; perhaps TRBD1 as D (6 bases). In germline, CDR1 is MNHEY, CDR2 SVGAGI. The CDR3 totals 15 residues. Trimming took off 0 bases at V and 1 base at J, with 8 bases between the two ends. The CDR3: CASSYSQGRTDTQYF. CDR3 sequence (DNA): TGTGCCAGCAGTTACTCACAGGGTCGCACAGATACGCAGTATTTT.

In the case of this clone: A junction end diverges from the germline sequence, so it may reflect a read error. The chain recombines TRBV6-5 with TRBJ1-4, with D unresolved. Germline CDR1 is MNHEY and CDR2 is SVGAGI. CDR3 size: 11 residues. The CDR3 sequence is CASRANEKLFF. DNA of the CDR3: TGTGCCAGCCGTGCTAACGAAAAACTGTTTTTT.

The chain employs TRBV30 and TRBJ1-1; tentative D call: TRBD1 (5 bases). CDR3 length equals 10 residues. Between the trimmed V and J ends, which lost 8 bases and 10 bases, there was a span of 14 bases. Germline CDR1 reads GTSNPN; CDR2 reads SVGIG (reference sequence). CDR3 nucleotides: TGTGCCAGTGGGGGGGGAAGAGCTTTCTTT. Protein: CASGGGRAFF.

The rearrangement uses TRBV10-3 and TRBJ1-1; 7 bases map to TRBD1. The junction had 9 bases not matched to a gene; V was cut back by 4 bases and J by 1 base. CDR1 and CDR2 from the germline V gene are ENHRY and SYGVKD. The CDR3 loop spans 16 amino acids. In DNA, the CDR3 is TGTGCCATCAGTGGCGGGACAGAAAGTTCGAACACTGAAGCTTTCTTT. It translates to CAISGGTESSNTEAFF.

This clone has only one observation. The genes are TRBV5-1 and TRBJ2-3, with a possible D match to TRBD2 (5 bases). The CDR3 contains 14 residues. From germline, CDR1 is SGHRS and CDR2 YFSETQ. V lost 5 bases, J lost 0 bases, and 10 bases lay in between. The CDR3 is CASSQGLSTDTQYF. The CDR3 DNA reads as TGCGCCAGCAGTCAAGGACTGAGCACAGATACGCAGTATTTT.

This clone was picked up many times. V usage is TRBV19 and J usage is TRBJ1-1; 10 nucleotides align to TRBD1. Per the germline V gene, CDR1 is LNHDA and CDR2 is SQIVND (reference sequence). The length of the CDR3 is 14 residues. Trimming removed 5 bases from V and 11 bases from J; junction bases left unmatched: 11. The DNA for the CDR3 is TGTGCCAGTAGTGCGTCGGGACAGGGGATTAGGGCTTTCTTT. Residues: CASSASGQGIRAFF.

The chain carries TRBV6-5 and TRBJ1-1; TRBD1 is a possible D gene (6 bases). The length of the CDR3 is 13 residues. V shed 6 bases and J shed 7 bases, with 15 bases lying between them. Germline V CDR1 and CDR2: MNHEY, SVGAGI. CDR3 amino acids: CASSRITGYEAFF. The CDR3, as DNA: TGTGCCAGCAGCCGAATAACAGGGTATGAAGCTTTCTTT.

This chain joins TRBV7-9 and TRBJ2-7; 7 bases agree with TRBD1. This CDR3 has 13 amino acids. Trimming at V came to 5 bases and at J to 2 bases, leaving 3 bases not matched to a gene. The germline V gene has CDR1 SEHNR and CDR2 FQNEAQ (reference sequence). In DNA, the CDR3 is TGTGCCAGCAGCATGGGACAGCCCTACGAGCAGTACTTC. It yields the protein CASSMGQPYEQYF.

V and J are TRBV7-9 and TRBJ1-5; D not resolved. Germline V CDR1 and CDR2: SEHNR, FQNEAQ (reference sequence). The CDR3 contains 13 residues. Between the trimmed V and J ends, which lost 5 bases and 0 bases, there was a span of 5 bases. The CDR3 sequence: CASSQYSNQPQHF. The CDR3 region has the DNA TGTGCCAGCAGCCAGTATAGCAATCAGCCCCAGCATTTT.

The CDR3 sequence is CSVEVSSGTSYEQYF. As DNA, the CDR3 is TGCAGCGTTGAGGTCTCCAGCGGAACCTCCTACGAGCAGTACTTC. The J gene is TRBJ2-7, the V gene TRBV29-1; weak D call: TRBD2 (5 bases). Trimming took off 3 bases at V and 0 bases at J, with 15 bases between the two ends. The CDR3 is made up of 15 amino acids. Germline V lookup: CDR1 SQVTM, CDR2 ANQGSEA.

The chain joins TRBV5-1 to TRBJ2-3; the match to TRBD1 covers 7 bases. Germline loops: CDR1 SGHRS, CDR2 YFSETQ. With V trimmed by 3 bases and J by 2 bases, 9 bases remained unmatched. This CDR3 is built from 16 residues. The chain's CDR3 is CASSSGTVSYTDTQYF. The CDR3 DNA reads TGCGCCAGCAGCTCCGGGACAGTCTCCTACACAGATACGCAGTATTTT.

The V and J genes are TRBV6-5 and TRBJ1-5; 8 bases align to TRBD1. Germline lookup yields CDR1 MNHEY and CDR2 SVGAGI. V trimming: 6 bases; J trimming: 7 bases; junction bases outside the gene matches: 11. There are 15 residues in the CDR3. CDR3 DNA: TGTGCCAGCAGCCACGACAGGGGAGCTAGGCAGCCCCAGCATTTT. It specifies CASSHDRGARQPQHF.

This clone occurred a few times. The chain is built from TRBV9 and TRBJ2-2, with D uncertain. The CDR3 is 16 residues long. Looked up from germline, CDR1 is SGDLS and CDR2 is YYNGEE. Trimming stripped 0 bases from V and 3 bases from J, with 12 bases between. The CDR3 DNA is TGTGCCAGCAGCGTAGTTAGCCCGAGAGACACCGGGGAGCTGTTTTTT. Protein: CASSVVSPRDTGELFF.

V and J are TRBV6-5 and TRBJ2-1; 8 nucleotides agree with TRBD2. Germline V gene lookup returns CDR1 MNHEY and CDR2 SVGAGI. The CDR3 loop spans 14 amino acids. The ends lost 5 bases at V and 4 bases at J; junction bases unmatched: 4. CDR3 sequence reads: CASSRTSPYNEQFF. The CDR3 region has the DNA TGTGCCAGCAGTAGGACTAGCCCGTACAATGAGCAGTTCTTC.

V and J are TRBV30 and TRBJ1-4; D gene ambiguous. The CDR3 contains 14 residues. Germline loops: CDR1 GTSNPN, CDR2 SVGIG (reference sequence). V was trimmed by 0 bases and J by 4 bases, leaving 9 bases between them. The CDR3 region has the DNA TGTGCCTGGAGTGTTGGAGTCATTAATGAAAAACTGTTTTTT. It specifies CAWSVGVINEKLFF.

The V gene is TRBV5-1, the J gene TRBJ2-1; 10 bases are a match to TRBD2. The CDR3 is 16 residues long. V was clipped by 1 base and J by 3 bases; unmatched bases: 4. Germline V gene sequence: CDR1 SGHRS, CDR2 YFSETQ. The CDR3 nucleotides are TGCGCCAGCAGCTTGATGCCTAGCGGGAGCTACAATGAGCAGTTCTTC. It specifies CASSLMPSGSYNEQFF. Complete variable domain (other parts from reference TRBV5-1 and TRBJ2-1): KAGVTQTPRYLIKTRGQQVTLSCSPISGHRSVSWYQQTPGQGLQFLFEYFSETQRNKGNFPGRFSGRQFSNSRSEMNVSTLELGDSALYLCASSLMPSGSYNEQFFGPGTRLTVL.

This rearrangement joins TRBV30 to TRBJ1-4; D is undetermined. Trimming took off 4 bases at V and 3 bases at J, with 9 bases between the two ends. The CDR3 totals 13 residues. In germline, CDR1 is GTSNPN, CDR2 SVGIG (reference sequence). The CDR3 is CAWTPQPNEKLFF. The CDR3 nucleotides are TGTGCCTGGACGCCACAGCCTAATGAAAAACTGTTTTTT.

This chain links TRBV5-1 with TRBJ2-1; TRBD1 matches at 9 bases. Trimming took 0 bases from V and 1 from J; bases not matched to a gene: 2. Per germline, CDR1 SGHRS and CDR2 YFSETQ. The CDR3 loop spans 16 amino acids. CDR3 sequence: CASSLEGQGSYNEQFF. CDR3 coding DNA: TGCGCCAGCAGCTTGGAGGGACAGGGATCCTACAATGAGCAGTTCTTC.

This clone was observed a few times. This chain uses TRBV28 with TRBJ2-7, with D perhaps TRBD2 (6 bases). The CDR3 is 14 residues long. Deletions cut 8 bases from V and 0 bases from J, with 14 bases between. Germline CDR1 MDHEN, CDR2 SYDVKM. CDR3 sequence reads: CASHGGLSSYEQYF. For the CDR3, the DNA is TGTGCCAGCCACGGGGGTTTGAGCTCCTACGAGCAGTACTTC.